This T cell receptor beta chain originates from a study of cytomegalovirus exposure and HLA in healthy donors. Study findings and constraints: TRBV6-2, TRBV6-3 and other indistinguishable V segments were excluded. Some highly shared sequence variants likely arose as a pipeline artifact.

Both 60 Vbeta primers and 13 Jbeta primers went into the PCR. Sequencing was performed with immunoSEQ multiplex PCR; in TCRdb, only in-frame clones are kept and a portion is missing. The data contain about 120,000 clones, 7% to 9.5% of them singletons. This CDR3 contains 15 residues. The junction had 4 bases not matched to a gene; V was cut back by 0 bases and J by 4 bases. Germline-derived CDR1 and CDR2 are SGHRS and YFSETQ. About this clone: Its antigen remains unknown.

Source material: PBMCs. This receptor was taken from a woman aged 40 to 49 in good health and CMV-seropositive. V gene TRBV5-1 combines with J gene TRBJ2-7; 10 bases fit TRBD2. This CDR3 reads CASSLVTSGTYEQYF. Here the CDR3 DNA reads TGCGCCAGCAGCTTGGTAACTAGCGGGACGTACGAGCAGTACTTC.